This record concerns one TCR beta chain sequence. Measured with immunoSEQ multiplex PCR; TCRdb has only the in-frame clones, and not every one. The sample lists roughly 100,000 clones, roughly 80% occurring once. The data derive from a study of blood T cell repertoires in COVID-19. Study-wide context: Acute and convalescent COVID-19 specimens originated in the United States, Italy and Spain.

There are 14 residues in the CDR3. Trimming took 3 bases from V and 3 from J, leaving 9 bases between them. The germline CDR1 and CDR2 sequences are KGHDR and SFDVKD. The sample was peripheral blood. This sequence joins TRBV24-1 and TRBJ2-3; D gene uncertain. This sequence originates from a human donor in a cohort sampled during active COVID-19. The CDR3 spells CATSDGRLTDTQYF. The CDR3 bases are TGTGCCACCAGTGATGGGCGTCTTACAGATACGCAGTATTTT.